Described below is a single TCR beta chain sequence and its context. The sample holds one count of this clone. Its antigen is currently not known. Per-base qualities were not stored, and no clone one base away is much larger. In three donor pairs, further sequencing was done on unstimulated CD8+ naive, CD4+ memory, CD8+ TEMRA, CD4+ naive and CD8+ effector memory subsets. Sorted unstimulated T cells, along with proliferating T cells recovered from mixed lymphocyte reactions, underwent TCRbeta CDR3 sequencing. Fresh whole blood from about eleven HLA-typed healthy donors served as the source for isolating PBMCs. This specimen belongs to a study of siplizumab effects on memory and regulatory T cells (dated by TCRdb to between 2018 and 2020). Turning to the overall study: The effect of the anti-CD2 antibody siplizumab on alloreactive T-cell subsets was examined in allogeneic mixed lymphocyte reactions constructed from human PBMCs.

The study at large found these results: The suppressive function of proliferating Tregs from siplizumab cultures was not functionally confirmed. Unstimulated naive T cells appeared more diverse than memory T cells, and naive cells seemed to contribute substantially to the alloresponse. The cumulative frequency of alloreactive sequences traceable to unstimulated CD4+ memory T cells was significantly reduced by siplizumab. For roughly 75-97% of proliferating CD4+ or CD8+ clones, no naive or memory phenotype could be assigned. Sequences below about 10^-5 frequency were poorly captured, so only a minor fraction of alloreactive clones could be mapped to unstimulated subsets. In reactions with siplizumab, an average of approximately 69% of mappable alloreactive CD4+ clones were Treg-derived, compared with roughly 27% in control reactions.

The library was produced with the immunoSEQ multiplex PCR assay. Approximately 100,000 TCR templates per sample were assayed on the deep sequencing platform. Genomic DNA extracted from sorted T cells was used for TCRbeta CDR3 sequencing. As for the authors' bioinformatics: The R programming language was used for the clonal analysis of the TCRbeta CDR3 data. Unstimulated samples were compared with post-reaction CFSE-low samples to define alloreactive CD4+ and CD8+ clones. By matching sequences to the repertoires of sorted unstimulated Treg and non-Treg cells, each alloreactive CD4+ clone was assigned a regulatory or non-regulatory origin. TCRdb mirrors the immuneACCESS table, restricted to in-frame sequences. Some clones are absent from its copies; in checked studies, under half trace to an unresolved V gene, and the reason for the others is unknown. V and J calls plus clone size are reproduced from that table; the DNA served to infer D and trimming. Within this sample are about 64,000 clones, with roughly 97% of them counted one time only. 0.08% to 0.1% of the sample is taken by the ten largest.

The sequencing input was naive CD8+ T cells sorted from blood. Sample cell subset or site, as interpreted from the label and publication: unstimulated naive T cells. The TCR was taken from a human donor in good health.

The CDR3 reads as follows: CASSARDRAGEAFF. The DNA sequence is given as TGTGCCAGCAGCGCCCGGGACAGGGCTGGGGAAGCTTTCTTT. The V gene is TRBV13 and the J gene is TRBJ1-1, and 9 junctional nucleotides match TRBD1. For CDR1 and CDR2, the germline V gene (reference sequence) lists PRHDT and FYEKMQ. V loses 5 bases at its end and J loses 8 bases; junction bases beyond the gene matches: 9. The CDR3 measures 14 amino acids from cysteine to phenylalanine. Only the CDR3 part of the read is kept: 42 bases, read in frame from the first base.